This T cell receptor (beta chain) was identified during a study of OX40 agonist ivuxolimab in advanced cancers. Overall study context: Three patients got partial responses; one had hepatocellular carcinoma and two had cutaneous melanoma. Findings and caveats of the study: Mean expanded clone counts were higher in CD8+ than CD4+ T cells.

The germline V gene has CDR1 SGHNT and CDR2 YYREEE (reference sequence). V dropped 4 bases and J dropped 2; count of bases not matched to a gene: 6. There are 15 residues in the CDR3. This table comes from immunoSEQ multiplex PCR, and its TCRdb copy is limited to in-frame clones, with some not included. In the table there are roughly 91,000 clones, about 87% of which are singletons. Exclusion of a patient followed from autoimmune disease history or systemic immunosuppression. On this clone itself: Its antigen remains unidentified.

The TCR sequence derives from an adult with an advanced solid tumor such as melanoma, head and neck, liver or kidney cancer. The source was CD4+ or CD8+ T cells sorted from blood, collected in a trial of the OX40 agonist ivuxolimab. V is TRBV5-4 and J is TRBJ2-1, with 7 positions matching TRBD2. The CDR3 here is CASSALAGAYNEQFF. CDR3 bases: TGTGCCAGCAGCGCTCTGGCGGGGGCCTACAATGAGCAGTTCTTC. The complete variable domain, with remaining parts taken from reference TRBV5-4 and TRBJ2-1, reads ETGVTQSPTHLIKTRGQQVTLRCSSQSGHNTVSWYQQALGQGPQFIFQYYREEENGRGNFPPRFSGLQFPNYSSELNVNALELDDSALYLCASSALAGAYNEQFFGPGTRLTVL.